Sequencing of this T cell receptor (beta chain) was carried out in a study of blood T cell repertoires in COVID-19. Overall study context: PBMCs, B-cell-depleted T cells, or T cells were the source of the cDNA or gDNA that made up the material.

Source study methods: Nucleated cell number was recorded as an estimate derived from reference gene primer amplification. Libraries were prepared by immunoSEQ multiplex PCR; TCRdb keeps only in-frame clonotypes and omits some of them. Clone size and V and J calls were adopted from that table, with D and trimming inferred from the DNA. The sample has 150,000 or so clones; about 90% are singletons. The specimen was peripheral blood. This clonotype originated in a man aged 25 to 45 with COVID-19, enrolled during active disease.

CDR3 sequence: CASSLTGQGHNEQFF. In DNA, the CDR3 is TGTGCCAGCAGCTTAACGGGACAGGGACACAATGAGCAGTTCTTC. The rearrangement links TRBV11-2 to TRBJ2-1; 9 nucleotides agree with TRBD1. CDR3 size: 15 residues. After removal of 2 bases from V and 5 bases from J, the junction contained 4 bases not matched to a gene. Looked up from germline, CDR1 is SGHAT and CDR2 is FQNNGV.